Listed here is a single T cell receptor beta chain. The germline gives CDR1 SEHNR, CDR2 FQNEAQ (reference sequence). Trimming took off 2 bases at V and 3 bases at J, with 10 bases between the two ends. The CDR3 extends over 14 amino acids. The sample is drawn from a study of blood T cell repertoires in COVID-19. Study details: Nucleic acid was either cDNA or gDNA, and it came from T cells, B-cell-depleted T cells, or PBMCs.

Using immunoSEQ multiplex PCR, the repertoire was profiled, and TCRdb retains in-frame clones only, with some absent. The sample lists approximately 380,000 clones, around 90% seen once, with roughly 1.2% in the top ten. Sequenced material: PBMCs or T cells enriched from blood (not recorded which). The clonotype was recovered from a woman younger than 35 who had recovered from COVID-19. The chain carries TRBV7-9 and TRBJ1-1; D unresolved. The CDR3 loop reads CASSLYQRYTEAFF. CDR3 in DNA: TGTGCCAGCAGCTTATACCAGCGGTACACTGAAGCTTTCTTT.